One sample yielded the 4 T cell receptor beta chains listed below, sequenced in a study of early T cells in non-severe SARS-CoV-2 infection. Each CDR3 protein gets one entry after TCRdb re-called the 5' RACE reads with MiXCR. The sample has roughly 63,000 distinct CDR3 sequences, 12% seen once. The sample was whole blood, taken at baseline. The origin of the receptors is an adult who was a healthcare worker with PCR-confirmed SARS-CoV-2 infection or an uninfected control (not recorded which). The donor label of this sample is uncertain.

This clonotype was recorded many times. J is TRBJ2-3 and V is TRBV6-6; 9 positions agree with TRBD2. The CDR3 consists of 16 residues. Germline loops: CDR1 MNHNY, CDR2 SVGAGI (reference sequence). J was trimmed by 0 bases and V by 8 bases; bases with no gene match: 9. CDR3 DNA sequence: TGTGCCAGCCCCCCGGGGCGGGGGGGCAGCACAGATACGCAGTATTTT. The encoded protein is CASPPGRGGSTDTQYF.

The V and J genes are TRBV20-1 and TRBJ2-7; 8 bases align to TRBD1. CDR1 is DFQATT and CDR2 is SNEGSKA in the germline V gene (reference sequence). The CDR3 is made up of 14 amino acids. V was clipped by 1 base and J by 0 bases; unmatched bases: 2. CDR3: CSARGTGSSYEQYF. In nucleotides, the CDR3 is TGCAGTGCTAGAGGGACAGGGAGCTCCTACGAGCAGTACTTC.

This clonotype has a count of ten or more. CDR3 sequence (DNA): TGTGCCAGCAGCGCCGACAGGGGATCTGAAAAACTGTTTTTT. This sequence encodes CASSADRGSEKLFF. The chain is built from TRBV9 and TRBJ1-4; 8 nucleotides align to TRBD1. J gave up 7 bases and V 3 bases, and 5 bases lay outside the gene matches. The CDR3 sequence is 14 residues long. The germline gives CDR1 SGDLS, CDR2 YYNGEE.

The J gene is TRBJ1-6, the V gene TRBV28; D may be TRBD1 (5 bases). This CDR3 has 14 residues. Per germline, CDR1 MDHEN and CDR2 SYDVKM. The V end lost 6 bases, the J end lost 8 bases, and 14 bases lay between the germline ends. CDR3 protein: CASRIRGNDSPLHF. Here the CDR3 DNA reads TGTGCCAGCAGAATAAGGGGTAACGATTCACCCCTCCACTTT.